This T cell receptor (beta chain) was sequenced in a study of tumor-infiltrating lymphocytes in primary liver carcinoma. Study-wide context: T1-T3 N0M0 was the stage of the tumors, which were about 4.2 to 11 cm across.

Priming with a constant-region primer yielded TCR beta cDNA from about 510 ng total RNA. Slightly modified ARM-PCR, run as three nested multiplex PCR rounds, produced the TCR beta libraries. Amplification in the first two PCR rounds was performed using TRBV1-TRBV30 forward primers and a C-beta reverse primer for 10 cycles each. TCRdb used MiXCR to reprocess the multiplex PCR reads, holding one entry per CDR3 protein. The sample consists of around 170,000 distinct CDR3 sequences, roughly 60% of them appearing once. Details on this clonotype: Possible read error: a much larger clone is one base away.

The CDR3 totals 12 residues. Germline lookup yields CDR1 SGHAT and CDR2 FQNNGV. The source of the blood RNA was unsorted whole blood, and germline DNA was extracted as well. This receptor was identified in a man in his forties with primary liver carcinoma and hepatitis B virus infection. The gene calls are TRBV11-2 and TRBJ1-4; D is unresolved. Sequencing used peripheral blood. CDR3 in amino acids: CAGSLFREKLFF. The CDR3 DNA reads TGTGCCGGCAGCCTTTTTCGTGAAAAACTGTTTTTT.